This TCR beta chain was identified in a study of shared clonotypes between healthy human individuals. Whole-study results and caveats: It was the non-shared clonotypes that had lower generation probabilities than clonotypes shared by all four donors. The genetic and exposure-history diversity represented was limited by few donors.

The CDR3 is 13 residues long. V lost 4 bases and J 6 bases, leaving 10 bases between the germline ends. CDR1 and CDR2 from the germline V gene are SEHNR and FQNEAQ (reference sequence). This clone turned up a few times. Its specificity is not known. Here immunoSEQ multiplex PCR was the method, and the copy in TCRdb shows in-frame clones only, minus some. The table records about 2.4 million clones, approximately 93% of them present only once. The material sequenced was naive CD4+ T cells from PBMCs. Subset: CD45RA+ positively selected. This clonotype was sampled from a man aged 18 to 29 in good health. Some clones in this sample may be carry-over from other donors' samples. The chain carries TRBV7-9 and TRBJ1-5; D perhaps matches TRBD1 (6 bases). The CDR3 region has the DNA TGTGCCAGCAGCTACAGGGTTGGTCAGCCCCAGCATTTT. Translating it yields CASSYRVGQPQHF.